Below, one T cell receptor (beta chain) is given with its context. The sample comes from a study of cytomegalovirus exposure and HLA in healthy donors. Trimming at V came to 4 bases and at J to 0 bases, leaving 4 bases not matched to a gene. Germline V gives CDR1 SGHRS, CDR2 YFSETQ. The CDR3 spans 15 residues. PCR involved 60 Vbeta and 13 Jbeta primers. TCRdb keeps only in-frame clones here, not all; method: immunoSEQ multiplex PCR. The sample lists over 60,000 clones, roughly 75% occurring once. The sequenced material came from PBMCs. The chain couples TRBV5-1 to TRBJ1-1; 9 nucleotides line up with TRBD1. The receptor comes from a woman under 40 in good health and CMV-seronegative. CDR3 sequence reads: CASSTGQGMNTEAFF. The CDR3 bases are TGCGCCAGCAGCACGGGACAGGGCATGAACACTGAAGCTTTCTTT.